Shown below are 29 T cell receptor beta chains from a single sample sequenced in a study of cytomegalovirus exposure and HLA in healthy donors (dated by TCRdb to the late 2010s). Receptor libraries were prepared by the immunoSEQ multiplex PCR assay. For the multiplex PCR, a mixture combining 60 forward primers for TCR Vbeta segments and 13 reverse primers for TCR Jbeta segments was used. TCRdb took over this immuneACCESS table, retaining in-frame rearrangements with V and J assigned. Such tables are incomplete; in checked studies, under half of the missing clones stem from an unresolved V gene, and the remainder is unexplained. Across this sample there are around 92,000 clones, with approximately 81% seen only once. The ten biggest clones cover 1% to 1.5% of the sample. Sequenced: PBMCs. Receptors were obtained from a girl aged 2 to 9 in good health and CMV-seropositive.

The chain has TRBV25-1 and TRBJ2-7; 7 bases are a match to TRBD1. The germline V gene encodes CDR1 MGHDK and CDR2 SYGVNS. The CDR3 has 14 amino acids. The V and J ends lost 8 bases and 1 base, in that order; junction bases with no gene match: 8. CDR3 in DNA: TGTGCCAGCGGGAGAACAGGGGTTTCCTACGAGCAGTACTTC. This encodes CASGRTGVSYEQYF.

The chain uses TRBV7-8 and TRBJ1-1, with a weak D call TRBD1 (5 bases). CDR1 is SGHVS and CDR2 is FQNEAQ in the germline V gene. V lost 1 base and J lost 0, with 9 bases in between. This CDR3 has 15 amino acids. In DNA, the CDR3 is TGTGCCAGCAGCTTAGTGGGAGGGGTGAACACTGAAGCTTTCTTT. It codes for CASSLVGGVNTEAFF.

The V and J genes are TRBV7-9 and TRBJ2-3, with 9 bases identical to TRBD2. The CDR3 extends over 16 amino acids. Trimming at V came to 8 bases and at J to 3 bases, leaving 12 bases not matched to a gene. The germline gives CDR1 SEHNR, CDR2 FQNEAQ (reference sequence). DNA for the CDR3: TGTGCCAGCGGACCTCTCGCGGGAGGGATAACAGATACGCAGTATTTT. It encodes CASGPLAGGITDTQYF. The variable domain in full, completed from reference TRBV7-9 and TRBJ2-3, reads DTGVSQNPRHKITKRGQNVTFRCDPISEHNRLYWYRQTLGQGPEFLTYFQNEAQLEKSRLLSDRFSAERPKGSFSTLEIQRTEQGDSAMYLCASGPLAGGITDTQYFGPGTRLTVL.

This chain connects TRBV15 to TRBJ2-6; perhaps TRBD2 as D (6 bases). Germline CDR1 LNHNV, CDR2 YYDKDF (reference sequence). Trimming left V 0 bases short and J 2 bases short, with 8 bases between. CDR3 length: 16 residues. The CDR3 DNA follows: TGTGCCACCAGCAGAGATCGGGGGACTGGGGCCAACGTCCTGACTTTC. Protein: CATSRDRGTGANVLTF.

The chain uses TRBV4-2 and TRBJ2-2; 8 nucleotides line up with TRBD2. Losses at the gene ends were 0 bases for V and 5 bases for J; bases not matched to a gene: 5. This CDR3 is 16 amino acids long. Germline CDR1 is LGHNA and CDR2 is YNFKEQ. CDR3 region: CASSQEGASGTGELFF. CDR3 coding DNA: TGTGCCAGCAGCCAAGAAGGGGCTAGCGGGACCGGGGAGCTGTTTTTT.

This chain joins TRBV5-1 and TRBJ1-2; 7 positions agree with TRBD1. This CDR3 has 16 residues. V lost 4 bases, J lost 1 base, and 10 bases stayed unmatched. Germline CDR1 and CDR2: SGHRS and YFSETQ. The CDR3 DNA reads TGCGCCAGCAGCCGTAATACCGGGACAGTTAACTATGGCTACACCTTC. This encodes CASSRNTGTVNYGYTF.

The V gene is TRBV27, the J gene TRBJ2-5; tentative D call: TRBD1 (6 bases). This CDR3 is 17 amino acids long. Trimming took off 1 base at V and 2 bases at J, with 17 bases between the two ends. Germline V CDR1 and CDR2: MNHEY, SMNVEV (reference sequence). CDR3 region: CASSLYPRGGTQETQYF. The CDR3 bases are TGTGCCAGCAGTTTATACCCCAGAGGGGGAACACAAGAGACCCAGTACTTC.

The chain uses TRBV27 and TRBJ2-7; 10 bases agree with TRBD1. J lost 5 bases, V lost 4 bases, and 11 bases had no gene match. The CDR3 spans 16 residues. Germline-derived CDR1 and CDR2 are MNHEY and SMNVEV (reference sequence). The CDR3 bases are TGTGCCAGCAGTTATAGAACGGGACAGGGGAAGAACGAGCAGTACTTC. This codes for CASSYRTGQGKNEQYF.

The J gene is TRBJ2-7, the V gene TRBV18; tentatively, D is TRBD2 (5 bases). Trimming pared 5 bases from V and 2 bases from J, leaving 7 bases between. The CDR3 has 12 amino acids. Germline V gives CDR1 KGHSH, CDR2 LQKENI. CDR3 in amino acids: CASSRRAYEQYF. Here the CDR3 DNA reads TGTGCCAGCTCAAGGCGGGCCTACGAGCAGTACTTC.

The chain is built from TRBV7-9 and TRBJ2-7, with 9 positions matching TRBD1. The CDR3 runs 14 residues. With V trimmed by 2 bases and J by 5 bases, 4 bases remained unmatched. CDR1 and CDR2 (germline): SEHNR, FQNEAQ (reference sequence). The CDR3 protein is CASSLSGQGDEQYF. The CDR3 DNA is TGTGCCAGCAGCTTATCGGGACAGGGAGACGAGCAGTACTTC.

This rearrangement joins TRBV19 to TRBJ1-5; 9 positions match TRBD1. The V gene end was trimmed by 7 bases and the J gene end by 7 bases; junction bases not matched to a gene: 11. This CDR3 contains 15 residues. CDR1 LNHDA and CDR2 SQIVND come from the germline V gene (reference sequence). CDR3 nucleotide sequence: TGTGCCAGTAAAAGTCCGGGACAGGGAGGGCAGCCCCAGCATTTT. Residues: CASKSPGQGGQPQHF.

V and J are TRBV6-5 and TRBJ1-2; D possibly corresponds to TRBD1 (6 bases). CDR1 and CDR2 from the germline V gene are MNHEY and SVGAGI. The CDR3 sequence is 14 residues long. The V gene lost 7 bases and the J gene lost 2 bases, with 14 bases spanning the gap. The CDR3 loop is CASTHREMNYGYTF. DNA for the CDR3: TGTGCCAGCACCCACAGGGAAATGAACTATGGCTACACCTTC.

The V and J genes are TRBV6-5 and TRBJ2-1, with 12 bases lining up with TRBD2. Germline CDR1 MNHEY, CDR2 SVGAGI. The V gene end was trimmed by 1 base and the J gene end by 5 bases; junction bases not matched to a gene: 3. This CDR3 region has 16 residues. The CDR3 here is CASSYYRLAGDNEQFF. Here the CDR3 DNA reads TGTGCCAGCAGTTACTACCGACTAGCGGGAGACAATGAGCAGTTCTTC.

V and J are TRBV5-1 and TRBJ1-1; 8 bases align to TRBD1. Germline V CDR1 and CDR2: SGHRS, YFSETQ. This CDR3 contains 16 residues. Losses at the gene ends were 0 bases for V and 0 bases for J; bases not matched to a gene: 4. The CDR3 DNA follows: TGCGCCAGCAGCTTGGAGGGACAGGTAGTGAACACTGAAGCTTTCTTT. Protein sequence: CASSLEGQVVNTEAFF.

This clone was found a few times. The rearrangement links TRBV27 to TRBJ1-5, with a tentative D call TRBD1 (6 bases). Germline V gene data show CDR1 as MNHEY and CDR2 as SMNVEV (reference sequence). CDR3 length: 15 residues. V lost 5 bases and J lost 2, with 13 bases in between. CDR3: CASSPWGRGNQPQHF. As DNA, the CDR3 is TGTGCCAGCAGTCCCTGGGGGCGGGGCAATCAGCCCCAGCATTTT.

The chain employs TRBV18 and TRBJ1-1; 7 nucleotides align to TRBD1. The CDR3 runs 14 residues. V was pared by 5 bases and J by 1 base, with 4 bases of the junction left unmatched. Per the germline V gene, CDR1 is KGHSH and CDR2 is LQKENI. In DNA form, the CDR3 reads TGTGCCAGCTCAGCGCAGGGGGGGAACACTGAAGCTTTCTTT. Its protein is CASSAQGGNTEAFF.

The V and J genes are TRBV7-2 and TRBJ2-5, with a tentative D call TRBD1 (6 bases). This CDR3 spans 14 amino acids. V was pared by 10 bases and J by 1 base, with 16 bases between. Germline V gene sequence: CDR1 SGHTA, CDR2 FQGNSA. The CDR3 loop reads CAIPAGQLQETQYF. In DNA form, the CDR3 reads TGTGCCATCCCGGCCGGACAGCTCCAAGAGACCCAGTACTTC.

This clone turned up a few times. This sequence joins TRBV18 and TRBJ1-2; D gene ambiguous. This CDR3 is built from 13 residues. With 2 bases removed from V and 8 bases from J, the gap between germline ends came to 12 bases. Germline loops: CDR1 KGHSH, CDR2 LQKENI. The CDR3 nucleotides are TGTGCCAGCTCACCAGGACTCGGCGACGGCTACACCTTC. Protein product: CASSPGLGDGYTF.

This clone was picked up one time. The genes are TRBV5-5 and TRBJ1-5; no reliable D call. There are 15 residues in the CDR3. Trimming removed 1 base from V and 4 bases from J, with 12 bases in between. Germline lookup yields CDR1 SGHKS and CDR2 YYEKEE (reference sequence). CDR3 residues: CASSLMGTTNQPQHF. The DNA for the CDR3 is TGTGCCAGCAGCTTGATGGGTACTACTAATCAGCCCCAGCATTTT.

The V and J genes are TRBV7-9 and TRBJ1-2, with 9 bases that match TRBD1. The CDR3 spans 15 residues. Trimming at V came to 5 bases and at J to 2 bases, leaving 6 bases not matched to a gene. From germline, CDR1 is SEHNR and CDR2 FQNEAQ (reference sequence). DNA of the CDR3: TGTGCCAGCAGCCCTGGGACAGGGACCAACTATGGCTACACCTTC. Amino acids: CASSPGTGTNYGYTF.

CDR3 amino acids: CASSLAGSGIPPTDTQYF. Written as DNA, the CDR3 is TGCGCCAGCAGCTTGGCTGGTTCCGGGATCCCACCTACAGATACGCAGTATTTT. This chain connects TRBV5-1 to TRBJ2-3; possibly TRBD2 for D (5 bases). Trimming pared 0 bases from V and 3 bases from J, leaving 20 bases between. Germline lookup yields CDR1 SGHRS and CDR2 YFSETQ. The CDR3 length is 18 residues.

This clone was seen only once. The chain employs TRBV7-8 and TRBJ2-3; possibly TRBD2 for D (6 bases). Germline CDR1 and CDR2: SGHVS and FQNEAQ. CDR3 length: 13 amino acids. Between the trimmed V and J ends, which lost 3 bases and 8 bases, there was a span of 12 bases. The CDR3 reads CASSFSGEATQYF. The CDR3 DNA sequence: TGTGCCAGCAGCTTTTCGGGGGAAGCTACGCAGTATTTT.

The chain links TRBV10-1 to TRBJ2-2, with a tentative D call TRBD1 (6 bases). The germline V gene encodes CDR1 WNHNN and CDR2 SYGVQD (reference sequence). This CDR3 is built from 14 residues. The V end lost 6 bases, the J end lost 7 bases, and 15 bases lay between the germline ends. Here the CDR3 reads CASRVRTASGELFF. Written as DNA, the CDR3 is TGCGCCAGCAGGGTTCGGACAGCAAGCGGGGAGCTGTTTTTT.

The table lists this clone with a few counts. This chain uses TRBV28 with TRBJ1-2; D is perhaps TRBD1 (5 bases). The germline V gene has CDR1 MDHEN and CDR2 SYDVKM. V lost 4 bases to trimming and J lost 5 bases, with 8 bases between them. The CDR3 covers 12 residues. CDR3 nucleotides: TGTGCCAGCAGTTCACAGGCGTATGGCTACACCTTC. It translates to CASSSQAYGYTF.

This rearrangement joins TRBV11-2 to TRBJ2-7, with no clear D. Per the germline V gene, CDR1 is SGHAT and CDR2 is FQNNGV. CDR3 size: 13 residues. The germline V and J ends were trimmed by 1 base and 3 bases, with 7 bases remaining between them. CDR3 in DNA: TGTGCCAGCAGCTTAGGGAGAGTCTACGAGCAGTACTTC. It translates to CASSLGRVYEQYF.

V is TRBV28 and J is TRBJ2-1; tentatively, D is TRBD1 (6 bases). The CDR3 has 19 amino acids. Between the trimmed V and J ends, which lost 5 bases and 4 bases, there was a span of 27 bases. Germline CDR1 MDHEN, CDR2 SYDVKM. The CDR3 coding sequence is TGTGCCAGCAGTACTCCCTGGGGGACATTCCCGACCCGATACAATGAGCAGTTCTTC. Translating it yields CASSTPWGTFPTRYNEQFF.

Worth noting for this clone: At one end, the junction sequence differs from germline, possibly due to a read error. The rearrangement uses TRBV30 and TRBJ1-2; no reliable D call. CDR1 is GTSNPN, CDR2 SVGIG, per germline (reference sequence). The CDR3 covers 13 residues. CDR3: CAWSVMANYGYTF. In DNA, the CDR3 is TGTGCCTGGAGTGTAATGGCTAACTATGGGTACACCTTC. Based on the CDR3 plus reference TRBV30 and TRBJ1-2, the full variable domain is SQTIHQWPATLVQPVGSPLSLECTVEGTSNPNLYWYRQAAGRGLQLLFYSVGIGQISSEVPQNLSASRPQDRQFILSSKKLLLSDSGFYLCAWSVMANYGYTFGSGTRLTVV.

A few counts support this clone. CDR3 amino acids: CASTPGGFITEAFF. The CDR3 DNA reads TGTGCCAGCACCCCGGGGGGGTTTATCACTGAAGCTTTCTTT. The rearrangement joins TRBV6-5 to TRBJ1-1; tentatively, D is TRBD1 (5 bases). V lost 7 bases and J 4 bases, leaving 16 bases between the germline ends. This CDR3 region has 14 residues. The V gene's germline CDR1 is MNHEY and CDR2 SVGAGI.

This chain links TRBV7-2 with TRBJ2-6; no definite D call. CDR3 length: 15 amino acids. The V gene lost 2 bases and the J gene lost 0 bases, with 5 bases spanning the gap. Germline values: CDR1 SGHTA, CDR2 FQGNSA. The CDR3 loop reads CASSLSFSGANVLTF. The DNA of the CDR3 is TGTGCCAGCAGCTTAAGCTTCTCTGGGGCCAACGTCCTGACTTTC.